What follows are 30 T cell receptor beta chains derived from one specimen sequenced in a study of radiation and T cells in renal cell carcinoma. The data were produced by immunoSEQ multiplex PCR, yet TCRdb's version contains in-frame clones alone and is incomplete. The sample consists of around 80,000 clones, more than 75% of them appearing once. Described time point: blood 2 weeks post-SBRT. Treatment noted: 15 Gy SBRT to primary tumor, nephrectomy 4 weeks later. The sequencing here drew on blood, taken from a patient whose treatment included radiotherapy and nephrectomy. The receptors come from a man aged 55 to 70 with renal cell carcinoma.

The rearrangement uses TRBV14 and TRBJ2-1; D is ambiguous. The CDR3 is made up of 14 amino acids. With 1 base removed from V and 9 bases from J, the gap between germline ends came to 13 bases. Looked up from germline, CDR1 is SGHDN and CDR2 is FVKESK. CDR3 in amino acids: CASSQGTYRGEQFF. The CDR3 DNA reads TGTGCCAGCAGCCAAGGTACCTATCGCGGTGAGCAGTTCTTC. Drawing the rest from reference TRBV14 and TRBJ2-1, the complete variable domain is EAGVTQFPSHSVIEKGQTVTLRCDPISGHDNLYWYRRVMGKEIKFLLHFVKESKQDESGMPNNRFLAERTGGTYSTLKVQPAELEDSGVYFCASSQGTYRGEQFFGPGTRLTVL.

The rearrangement uses TRBV29-1 and TRBJ2-7; 8 bases align to TRBD2. Germline lookup yields CDR1 SQVTM and CDR2 ANQGSEA. With V trimmed by 4 bases and J by 1 base, 3 bases remained unmatched. This CDR3 region has 13 residues. The CDR3 DNA reads as TGCAGCGTTGTCCTAGCGGGTTCCTACGAGCAGTACTTC. The encoded protein is CSVVLAGSYEQYF.

J is TRBJ2-6 and V is TRBV9; D assignment may be TRBD1 or TRBD2 (5 bases each). Deletions cut 3 bases from V and 0 bases from J, with 19 bases between. The CDR3 sequence is 19 residues long. CDR1 and CDR2 (germline): SGDLS, YYNGEE. The CDR3 reads CASSGAPGRGPSGANVLTF. Here the CDR3 DNA reads TGTGCCAGCAGCGGGGCCCCGGGACGGGGACCCTCTGGGGCCAACGTCCTGACTTTC.

The rearrangement links TRBV13 to TRBJ2-1, with a weak D call TRBD2 (5 bases). Germline CDR1 PRHDT, CDR2 FYEKMQ (reference sequence). Between the trimmed V and J ends, which lost 8 bases and 0 bases, there was a span of 14 bases. The CDR3 spans 15 residues. The DNA of the CDR3 is TGTGCCAGCGGTGATACGGGATCCTCCTACAATGAGCAGTTCTTC. This codes for CASGDTGSSYNEQFF.

The chain has TRBV5-4 and TRBJ2-4; D is perhaps TRBD1 or TRBD2 (5 bases each). Trimming stripped 4 bases from V and 5 bases from J, with 16 bases between. Germline assignment: CDR1 SGHNT and CDR2 YYREEE (reference sequence). The CDR3 totals 15 residues. DNA of the CDR3: TGTGCCAGCAGCCCGAGTGGGACGGTTGAAAACATTCAGTACTTC. Its translation: CASSPSGTVENIQYF.

This clone showed up just a few times. V and J are TRBV4-3 and TRBJ2-7, with a tentative D call TRBD2 (5 bases). Germline V gene sequence: CDR1 LGHNA, CDR2 YSLEER. With 0 bases removed from V and 3 bases from J, the gap between germline ends came to 15 bases. The CDR3 is 16 amino acids. CDR3 coding DNA: TGCGCCAGCAGCCAAGATTACCGGGGATTAGACTACGAGCAGTACTTC. It is translated as CASSQDYRGLDYEQYF.

The chain recombines TRBV30 with TRBJ1-2, with D hard to call. This CDR3 is 15 amino acids long. V lost 1 base to trimming and J lost 4 bases, with 16 bases between them. CDR1 is GTSNPN, CDR2 SVGIG, per germline (reference sequence). For the CDR3, the DNA is TGTGCCTGGAGTGCAGGTAACAGACTTCTCTATGGCTACACCTTC. Translating gives CAWSAGNRLLYGYTF.

The chain links TRBV9 to TRBJ2-2; TRBD2 might be the D (6 bases). The germline CDR1 and CDR2 sequences are SGDLS and YYNGEE. The CDR3 is made up of 13 amino acids. Trimming stripped 7 bases from V and 5 bases from J, with 12 bases between. CDR3 protein: CASEGGATGELFF. The CDR3 nucleotides read TGTGCCAGCGAGGGAGGAGCGACCGGGGAGCTGTTTTTT.

This sequence joins TRBV29-1 and TRBJ1-1, with D unclear. The CDR3 contains 12 residues. Germline V gene data show CDR1 as SQVTM and CDR2 as ANQGSEA. With 0 bases removed from V and 7 bases from J, the gap between germline ends came to 9 bases. The chain's CDR3 is CSVEERRGEAFF. For the CDR3, the DNA is TGCAGCGTTGAAGAACGGCGGGGTGAAGCTTTCTTT.

The chain carries TRBV7-9 and TRBJ2-1; D may be TRBD1 (5 bases). This CDR3 is 16 amino acids long. Between the trimmed V and J ends, which lost 5 bases and 3 bases, there was a span of 17 bases. From germline, CDR1 is SEHNR and CDR2 FQNEAQ (reference sequence). The CDR3 DNA sequence: TGTGCCAGCAGCGAACGGACACCTACTGTCTACAATGAGCAGTTCTTC. Residues: CASSERTPTVYNEQFF.

This rearrangement joins TRBV30 to TRBJ2-7, with 8 nucleotides matching TRBD2. CDR3 size: 15 residues. Germline CDR1 reads GTSNPN; CDR2 reads SVGIG (reference sequence). Trimming at V came to 2 bases and at J to 0 bases, leaving 6 bases not matched to a gene. The CDR3 DNA follows: TGTGCCTGGAGTTCCCCCCGGGGGGGCTCCTACGAGCAGTACTTC. Encoded protein: CAWSSPRGGSYEQYF.

This clone came up once. The chain has TRBV6-5 and TRBJ2-3, with 9 bases identical to TRBD1. Germline V CDR1 and CDR2: MNHEY, SVGAGI. With V trimmed by 6 bases and J by 3 bases, 7 bases remained unmatched. The CDR3 is 15 residues long. Here the CDR3 DNA reads TGTGCCAGCAGGCCCAGGGGGACAGGGACAGATACGCAGTATTTT. Protein product: CASRPRGTGTDTQYF.

The genes are TRBV27 and TRBJ1-5; D might be TRBD1 (5 bases). V was pared by 5 bases and J by 6 bases, with 23 bases between. The length of the CDR3 is 17 residues. The germline gives CDR1 MNHEY, CDR2 SMNVEV (reference sequence). CDR3 coding DNA: TGTGCCAGCAGTGCAAGCCCGGGACGCCGACTCTCTCAGCCCCAGCATTTT. Encoded protein: CASSASPGRRLSQPQHF.

The chain couples TRBV5-1 to TRBJ2-7; D is possibly TRBD1 (5 bases). Looked up from germline, CDR1 is SGHRS and CDR2 is YFSETQ. This CDR3 is built from 14 residues. V was shortened by 0 bases and J by 3 bases, with 10 bases between the two germline ends. CDR3: CASSLDQGDYEQYF. CDR3 in DNA: TGCGCCAGCAGCTTGGACCAGGGCGACTACGAGCAGTACTTC.

The chain uses TRBV6-6 and TRBJ2-7; TRBD2 matches at 10 bases. The CDR3 extends over 15 amino acids. Looked up from germline, CDR1 is MNHNY and CDR2 is SVGAGI (reference sequence). Trimming at V came to 0 bases and at J to 5 bases, leaving 4 bases not matched to a gene. The CDR3 DNA is TGTGCCAGCAGTTACTCAGCGGGAGGGCGGGACGAGCAGTACTTC. Protein product: CASSYSAGGRDEQYF.

The chain uses TRBV18 and TRBJ1-4; 8 nucleotides line up with TRBD1. V was pared by 2 bases and J by 8 bases, with 7 bases of the junction left unmatched. The germline gives CDR1 KGHSH, CDR2 LQKENI. The CDR3 totals 15 residues. CDR3 nucleotides: TGTGCCAGCTCACCAGTGGACAGGGACGCGGAAAAACTGTTTTTT. Translation: CASSPVDRDAEKLFF.

This chain connects TRBV28 to TRBJ2-3, with 13 bases aligning to TRBD2. This CDR3 region has 19 residues. V lost 4 bases to trimming and J lost 5 bases; unmatched junction nucleotides: 15. CDR1 is MDHEN and CDR2 is SYDVKM in the germline V gene. Here the CDR3 reads CASSSTTGLAGESRDTQYF. The CDR3 DNA is TGTGCCAGCAGTTCGACAACCGGACTAGCGGGAGAAAGTAGAGATACGCAGTATTTT.

The chain joins TRBV2 to TRBJ2-5; D tentatively fits TRBD1 or TRBD2 (6 bases each). V dropped 5 bases and J dropped 4 bases, with 23 bases sitting between them. The CDR3 covers 17 residues. Germline values: CDR1 SNHLY, CDR2 FYNNEI. The CDR3 spells CASSPGVGAKGSETQYF. The CDR3 region has the DNA TGTGCCAGCAGTCCGGGGGTGGGGGCCAAGGGATCAGAGACCCAGTACTTC.

The V call is TRBV6-5, the J call TRBJ2-7; no definite D call. The CDR3 length is 12 residues. Trimming left V 8 bases short and J 3 bases short, with 11 bases between. Germline lookup yields CDR1 MNHEY and CDR2 SVGAGI. CDR3 loop: CASFGRLYEQYF. The CDR3 DNA sequence: TGTGCCAGCTTCGGCAGACTCTACGAGCAGTACTTC.

This chain uses TRBV25-1 with TRBJ1-2; D is unclear. There are 13 residues in the CDR3. Per germline, CDR1 MGHDK and CDR2 SYGVNS. The germline V and J ends were trimmed by 2 bases and 1 base, with 5 bases remaining between them. In DNA form, the CDR3 reads TGTGCCAGCAGTGAACACCTTAACTATGGCTACACCTTC. Translation gives CASSEHLNYGYTF.

The CDR3 sequence: CASSGGETQYF. CDR3 in DNA: TGTGCCAGCAGTGGGGGGGAGACCCAGTACTTC. V gene TRBV9 combines with J gene TRBJ2-5; possible D gene TRBD2, 6 bases. Trimming removed 5 bases at V and 5 bases at J, with 7 bases between. There are 11 residues in the CDR3. Germline V CDR1 and CDR2: SGDLS, YYNGEE.

The sample holds a few counts of this clone. The chain joins TRBV29-1 to TRBJ1-2, with D possibly matching TRBD1 (6 bases). This CDR3 comprises 16 residues. Germline V gene data show CDR1 as SQVTM and CDR2 as ANQGSEA. Trimming shortened V by 2 bases and J by 4 bases, and 20 bases separated the two germline ends. The CDR3 DNA follows: TGCAGCGTTGAAACGTTCCCCTCCCAGGGGAGCTATGGCTACACCTTC. Protein: CSVETFPSQGSYGYTF.

In its sample, this clone was seen once. The gene calls are TRBV27 and TRBJ2-1, with TRBD1 matching over 7 bases. V was pared by 0 bases and J by 0 bases, with 11 bases of the junction left unmatched. This CDR3 has 19 amino acids. Germline lookup yields CDR1 MNHEY and CDR2 SMNVEV (reference sequence). The CDR3 region has the DNA TGTGCCAGCAGTTTATCGGCGACAGGGATAGCGAGCTCCTACAATGAGCAGTTCTTC. Encoded protein: CASSLSATGIASSYNEQFF.

This chain links TRBV11-2 with TRBJ2-3, with unresolved D. From germline, CDR1 is SGHAT and CDR2 FQNNGV. The ends were cut back, 4 bases at V and 2 bases at J, with 4 bases in the middle. The CDR3 runs to 12 residues. The CDR3 spells CASSSYTDTQYF. The CDR3 nucleotides are TGTGCCAGCAGCTCGTACACAGATACGCAGTATTTT.

The chain combines TRBV6-5 with TRBJ1-1, with D uncertain. Trimming took 2 bases from V and 1 from J, leaving 14 bases between them. Germline CDR1 reads MNHEY; CDR2 reads SVGAGI. The CDR3 sequence is 16 residues long. The CDR3 here is CASSYHLRSGNTEAFF. CDR3 nucleotide sequence: TGTGCCAGCAGTTACCACCTTAGGTCGGGGAACACTGAAGCTTTCTTT.

Only one count was recorded for this clone. The V and J genes are TRBV6-5 and TRBJ2-7, with 9 bases identical to TRBD1. The CDR3 is 14 amino acids. Per germline, CDR1 MNHEY and CDR2 SVGAGI. V shed 7 bases, J shed 3 bases, and the junction held 7 bases outside the gene matches. The CDR3 DNA is TGTGCCAGCAAACCCAGACAGGGGGTCTACGAGCAGTACTTC. It is translated as CASKPRQGVYEQYF.

CDR3 sequence (DNA): TGTGCCAGCAGCTTAGCAGGGCCAAGGGGCAATCAGCCCCAGCATTTT. It codes for CASSLAGPRGNQPQHF. The rearrangement joins TRBV7-2 to TRBJ1-5; D gene unclear. CDR3 size: 16 residues. Deletions cut 0 bases from V and 2 bases from J, with 11 bases between. Germline loops: CDR1 SGHTA, CDR2 FQGNSA.

The chain recombines TRBV7-2 with TRBJ2-1; 10 bases line up with TRBD2. The CDR3 is 15 residues long. J was trimmed by 7 bases and V by 5 bases; bases with no gene match: 8. The V gene's germline CDR1 is SGHTA and CDR2 FQGNSA. The DNA of the CDR3 is TGTGCCAGCAGCCCAGAAGCGGGAGGGCCGAATGAGCAGTTCTTC. Its protein product is CASSPEAGGPNEQFF.

This chain connects TRBV5-1 to TRBJ1-3; D unclear. The germline V and J ends were trimmed by 1 base and 2 bases, with 10 bases remaining between them. The CDR3 runs to 15 residues. Germline CDR1 and CDR2: SGHRS and YFSETQ. The CDR3 loop reads CASSLTRGAGNTIYF. For the CDR3, the DNA is TGCGCCAGCAGCTTGACCCGTGGGGCTGGAAACACCATATATTTT.

In regard to this clone: Mismatch with germline at one junction end may stem from a read error. The chain recombines TRBV28 with TRBJ1-2, with D unclear. CDR3 length: 8 amino acids. Germline assignment: CDR1 MDHEN and CDR2 SYDVKM. CDR3 in DNA: TGTGCCGGCCAGGAATCTGCCTTC. Its translation: CAGQESAF.